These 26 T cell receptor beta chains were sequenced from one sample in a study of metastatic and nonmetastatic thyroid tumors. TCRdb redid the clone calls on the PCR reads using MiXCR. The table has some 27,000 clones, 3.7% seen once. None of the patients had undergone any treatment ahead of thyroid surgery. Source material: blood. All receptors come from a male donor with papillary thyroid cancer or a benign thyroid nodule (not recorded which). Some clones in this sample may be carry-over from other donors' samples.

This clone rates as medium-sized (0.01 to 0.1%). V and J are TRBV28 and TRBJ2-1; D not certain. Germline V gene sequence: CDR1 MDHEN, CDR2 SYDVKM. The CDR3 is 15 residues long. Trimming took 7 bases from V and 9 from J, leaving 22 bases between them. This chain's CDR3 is CASTPVGRTWGEQFF. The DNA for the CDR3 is TGTGCCAGCACCCCCGTCGGACGGACCTGGGGTGAGCAGTTCTTC.

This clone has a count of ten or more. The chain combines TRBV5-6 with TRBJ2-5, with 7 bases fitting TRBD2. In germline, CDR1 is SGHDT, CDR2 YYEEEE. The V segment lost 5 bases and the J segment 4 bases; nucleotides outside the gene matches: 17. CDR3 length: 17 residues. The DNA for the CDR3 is TGTGCCAGCAGGATCCTGGGAGGGCCTGCTGGACGAGAGACCCAGTACTTC. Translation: CASRILGGPAGRETQYF.

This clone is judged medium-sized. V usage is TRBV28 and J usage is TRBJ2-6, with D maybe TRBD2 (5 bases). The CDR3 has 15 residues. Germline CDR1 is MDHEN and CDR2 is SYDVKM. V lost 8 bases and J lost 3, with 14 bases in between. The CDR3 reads CASRAPGNGANVLTF. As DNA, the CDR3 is TGTGCCAGCCGAGCCCCCGGGAATGGGGCCAACGTCCTGACTTTC.

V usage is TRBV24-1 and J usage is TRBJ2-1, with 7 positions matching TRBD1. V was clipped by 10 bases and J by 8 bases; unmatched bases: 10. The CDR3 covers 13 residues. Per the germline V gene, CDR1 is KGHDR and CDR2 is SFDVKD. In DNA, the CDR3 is TGTGCCACTATTGGGACAGACGACGATGAGCAGTTCTTC. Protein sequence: CATIGTDDDEQFF.

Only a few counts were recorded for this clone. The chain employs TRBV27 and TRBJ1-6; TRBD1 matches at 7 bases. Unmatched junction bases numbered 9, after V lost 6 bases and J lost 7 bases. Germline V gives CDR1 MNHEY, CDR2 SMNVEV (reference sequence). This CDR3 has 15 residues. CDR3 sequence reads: CASSPIDRANSPLHF. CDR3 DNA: TGTGCCAGCAGCCCTATAGACAGGGCCAATTCACCCCTCCACTTT.

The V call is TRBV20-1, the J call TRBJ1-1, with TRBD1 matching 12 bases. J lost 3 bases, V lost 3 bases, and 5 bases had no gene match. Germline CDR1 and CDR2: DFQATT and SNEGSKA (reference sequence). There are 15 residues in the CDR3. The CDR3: CSARVRDRGHTEAFF. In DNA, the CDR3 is TGCAGTGCTAGGGTACGGGACAGGGGGCACACTGAAGCTTTCTTT.

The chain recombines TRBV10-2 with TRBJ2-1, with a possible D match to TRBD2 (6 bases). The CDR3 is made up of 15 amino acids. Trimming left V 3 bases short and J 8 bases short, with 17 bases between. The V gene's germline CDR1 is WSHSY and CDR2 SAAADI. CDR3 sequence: CASSDDGSYGDEQFF. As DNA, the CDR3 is TGCGCCAGCAGTGATGACGGGAGCTATGGCGATGAGCAGTTCTTC.

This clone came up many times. DNA for the CDR3: TGTGCCAGCAGCACAGTCCCGGATCAGCCCCAGCATTTT. Its protein product is CASSTVPDQPQHF. The rearrangement links TRBV3-1 to TRBJ1-5; D uncertain. The CDR3 is 13 residues long. V lost 5 bases and J 5 bases, leaving 10 bases between the germline ends. The germline gives CDR1 LGHDT, CDR2 YNNKEL (reference sequence).

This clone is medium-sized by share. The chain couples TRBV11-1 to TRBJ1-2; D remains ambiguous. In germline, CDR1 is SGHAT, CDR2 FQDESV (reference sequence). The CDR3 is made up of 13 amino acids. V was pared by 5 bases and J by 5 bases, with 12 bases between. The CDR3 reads CASSPSSSYGYTF. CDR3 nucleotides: TGTGCCAGCAGCCCGTCCTCTTCATATGGCTACACCTTC.

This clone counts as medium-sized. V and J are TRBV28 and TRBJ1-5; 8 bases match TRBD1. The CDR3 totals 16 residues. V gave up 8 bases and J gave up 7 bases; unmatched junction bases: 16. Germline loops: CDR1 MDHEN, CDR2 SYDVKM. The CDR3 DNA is TGTGCCAGCCTTAACGCGAGACAGGGGTTCTTCCAGCCCCAGCATTTT. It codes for CASLNARQGFFQPQHF. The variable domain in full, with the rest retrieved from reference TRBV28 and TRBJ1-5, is DVKVTQSSRYLVKRTGEKVFLECVQDMDHENMFWYRQDPGLGLRLIYFSYDVKMKEKGDIPEGYSVSREKKERFSLILESASTNQTSMYLCASLNARQGFFQPQHFGDGTRLSIL.

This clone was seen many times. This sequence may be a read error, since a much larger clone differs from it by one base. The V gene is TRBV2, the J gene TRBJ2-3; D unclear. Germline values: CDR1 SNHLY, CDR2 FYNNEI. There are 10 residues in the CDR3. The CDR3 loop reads CASTKAASPF. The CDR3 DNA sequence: TGTGCCAGCACCAAGGCTGCTTCCCCATTT. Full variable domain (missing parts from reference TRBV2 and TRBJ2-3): EPEVTQTPSHQVTQMGQEVILRCVPISNHLYFYWYRQILGQKVEFLVSFYNNEISEKSEIFDDQFSVERPDGSNFTLKIRSTKLEDSAMYFCASTKAASPFGPGTRLTVL.

The CDR3 region is CASTSTGPLRYGYTF. The CDR3 nucleotides read TGTGCCAGTACTTCGACAGGGCCCCTTCGCTATGGCTACACCTTC. The chain uses TRBV19 and TRBJ1-2; 7 bases match TRBD1. The CDR3 runs to 15 residues. Per the germline V gene, CDR1 is LNHDA and CDR2 is SQIVND (reference sequence). With 7 bases clipped from V and 4 bases from J, the junction kept 12 bases outside the gene matches.

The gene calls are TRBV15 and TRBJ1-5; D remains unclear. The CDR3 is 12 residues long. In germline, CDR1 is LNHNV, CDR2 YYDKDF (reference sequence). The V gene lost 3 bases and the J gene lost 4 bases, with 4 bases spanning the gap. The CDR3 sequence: CATSRDNQPQHF. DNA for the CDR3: TGTGCCACCAGCAGGGATAATCAGCCCCAGCATTTT.

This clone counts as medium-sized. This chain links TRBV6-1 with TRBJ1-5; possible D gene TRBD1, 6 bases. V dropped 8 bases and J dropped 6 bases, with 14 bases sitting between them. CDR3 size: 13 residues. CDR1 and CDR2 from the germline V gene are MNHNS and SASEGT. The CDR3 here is CASSQGRGQPQHF. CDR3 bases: TGTGCCAGCTCCCAGGGGCGAGGTCAGCCCCAGCATTTT.

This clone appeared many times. This CDR3 reads CASSPVAGVSGQYF. CDR3 in DNA: TGCGCCAGCAGCCCGGTCGCGGGAGTAAGCGGGCAGTACTTC. The V call is TRBV5-1, the J call TRBJ2-7, with TRBD2 matching over 7 bases. V dropped 4 bases and J dropped 9; count of bases not matched to a gene: 13. The CDR3 has 14 amino acids. Per the germline V gene, CDR1 is SGHRS and CDR2 is YFSETQ.

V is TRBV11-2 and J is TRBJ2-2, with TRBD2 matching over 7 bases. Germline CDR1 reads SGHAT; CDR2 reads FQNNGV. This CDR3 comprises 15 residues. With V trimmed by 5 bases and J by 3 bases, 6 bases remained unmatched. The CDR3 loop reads CASSQGGTDTGELFF. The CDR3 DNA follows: TGTGCCAGCAGCCAGGGAGGGACGGACACCGGGGAGCTGTTTTTT.

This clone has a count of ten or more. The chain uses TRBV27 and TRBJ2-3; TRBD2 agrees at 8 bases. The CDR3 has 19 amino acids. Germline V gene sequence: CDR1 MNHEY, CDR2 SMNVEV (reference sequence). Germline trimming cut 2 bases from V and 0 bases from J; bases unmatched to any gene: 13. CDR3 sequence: CASSLGVAGRTTSTDTQYF. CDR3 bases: TGTGCCAGCAGTTTAGGGGTAGCGGGAAGAACGACTAGCACAGATACGCAGTATTTT.

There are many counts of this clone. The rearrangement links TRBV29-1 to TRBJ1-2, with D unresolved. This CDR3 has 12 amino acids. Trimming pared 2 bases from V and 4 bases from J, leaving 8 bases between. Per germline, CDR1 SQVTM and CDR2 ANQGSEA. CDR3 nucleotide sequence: TGCAGCGTTGAACCGTTAACCTATGGCTACACCTTC. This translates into CSVEPLTYGYTF.

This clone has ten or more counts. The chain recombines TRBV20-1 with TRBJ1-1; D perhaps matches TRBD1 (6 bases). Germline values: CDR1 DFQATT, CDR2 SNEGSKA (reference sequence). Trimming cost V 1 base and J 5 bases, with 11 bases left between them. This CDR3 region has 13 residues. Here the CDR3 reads CSARAGGATEAFF. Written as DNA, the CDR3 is TGCAGTGCTAGAGCGGGGGGCGCGACTGAAGCTTTCTTT.

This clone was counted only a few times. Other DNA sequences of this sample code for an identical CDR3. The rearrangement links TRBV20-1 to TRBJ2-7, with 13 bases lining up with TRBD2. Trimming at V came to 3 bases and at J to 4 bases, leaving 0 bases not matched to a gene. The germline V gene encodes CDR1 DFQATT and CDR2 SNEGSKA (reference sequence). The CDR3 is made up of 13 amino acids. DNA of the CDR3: TGCAGTGCTAGGGGACTAGCGGGATACGAGCAGTACTTC. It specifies CSARGLAGYEQYF.

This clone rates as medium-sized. In nucleotides, the CDR3 is TGTGCCACCAGTGATTGGGGATCGGACCCCAATCAGCCCCAGCATTTT. This translates into CATSDWGSDPNQPQHF. V gene TRBV24-1 combines with J gene TRBJ1-5; no reliable D call. Looked up from germline, CDR1 is KGHDR and CDR2 is SFDVKD. V shed 2 bases and J shed 3 bases, with 13 bases lying between them. The CDR3 length is 16 residues.

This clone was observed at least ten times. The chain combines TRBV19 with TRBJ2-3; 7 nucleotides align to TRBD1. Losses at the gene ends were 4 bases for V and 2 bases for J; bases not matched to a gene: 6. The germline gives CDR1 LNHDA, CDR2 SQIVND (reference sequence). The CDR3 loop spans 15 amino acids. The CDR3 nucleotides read TGTGCCAGTAGTACAACCGGGACAGCCACAGATACGCAGTATTTT. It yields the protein CASSTTGTATDTQYF.

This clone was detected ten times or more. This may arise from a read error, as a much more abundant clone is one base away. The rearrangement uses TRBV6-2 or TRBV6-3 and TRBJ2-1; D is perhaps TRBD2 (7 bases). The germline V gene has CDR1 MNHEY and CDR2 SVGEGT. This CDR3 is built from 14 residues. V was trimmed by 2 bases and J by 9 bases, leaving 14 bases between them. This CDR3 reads CASSYDGGLSEQFF. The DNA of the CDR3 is TGTGCCAGCAGTTACGACGGGGGGCTTAGTGAGCAGTTCTTC.

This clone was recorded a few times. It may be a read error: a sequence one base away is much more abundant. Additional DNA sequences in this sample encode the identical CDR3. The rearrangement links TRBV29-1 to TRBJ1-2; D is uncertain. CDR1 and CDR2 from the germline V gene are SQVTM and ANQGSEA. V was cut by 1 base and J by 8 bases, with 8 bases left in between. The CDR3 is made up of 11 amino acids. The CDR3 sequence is CSVEVVGGYTF. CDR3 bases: TGCAGCGTTGAAGTAGTAGGGGGCTACACCTTC.

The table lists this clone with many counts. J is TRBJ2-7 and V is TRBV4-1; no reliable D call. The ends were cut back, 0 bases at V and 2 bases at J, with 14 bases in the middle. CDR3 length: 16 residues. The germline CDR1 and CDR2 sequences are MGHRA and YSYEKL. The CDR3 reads CASSQEFRTSTYEQYF. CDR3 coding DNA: TGCGCCAGCAGCCAAGAATTCCGGACGTCGACCTACGAGCAGTACTTC.

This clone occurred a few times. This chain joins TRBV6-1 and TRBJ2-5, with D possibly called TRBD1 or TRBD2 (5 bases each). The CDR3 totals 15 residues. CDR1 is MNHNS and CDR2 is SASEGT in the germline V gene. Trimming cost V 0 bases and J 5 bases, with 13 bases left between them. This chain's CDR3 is CASSEADGATETQYF. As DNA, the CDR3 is TGTGCCAGCAGTGAAGCTGACGGGGCCACGGAGACCCAGTACTTC.